The 16 T cell receptor beta chains below were found in one sample sequenced in a study of shared clonotypes between healthy human individuals. Selected positively for CCR7 and CD45RO-negative, naive CD8 cells excluded terminally differentiated effector memory CD45RA+ cells. Using immunoSEQ multiplex PCR, the repertoire was profiled, and TCRdb retains in-frame clones only, with some absent. The repertoire includes 1.5 million to 2.5 million clones, approximately 94% of them detected once, and approximately 1.2% sits in the top ten. Sequencing was carried out using naive CD8+ T cells sorted from blood. Receptors were obtained from a man younger than 35 in good health.

The genes are TRBV19 and TRBJ1-5, with D possibly TRBD1 on 6 matching bases. This CDR3 has 15 residues. V dropped 7 bases and J dropped 3 bases, with 16 bases sitting between them. Germline CDR1 and CDR2: LNHDA and SQIVND (reference sequence). The CDR3 sequence is CASTPDSEDNQPQHF. As DNA, the CDR3 is TGTGCCAGTACCCCGGACAGTGAGGACAATCAGCCCCAGCATTTT.

This clone came up once. The V call is TRBV4-1, the J call TRBJ2-3, with a possible D match to TRBD1 (6 bases). Per germline, CDR1 MGHRA and CDR2 YSYEKL. With 1 base removed from V and 4 bases from J, the gap between germline ends came to 9 bases. CDR3 length: 14 residues. CDR3 sequence reads: CASSQGDIADTQYF. CDR3 nucleotide sequence: TGCGCCAGCAGCCAAGGGGACATCGCAGATACGCAGTATTTT.

V usage is TRBV13 and J usage is TRBJ2-3, with D hard to call. The V end was cut by 2 bases, the J end by 1 base, with 7 bases between. This CDR3 spans 14 amino acids. CDR1 and CDR2 from the germline V gene are PRHDT and FYEKMQ (reference sequence). The CDR3 region has the DNA TGTGCCAGCAGCTTAAGGACCGGCACAGATACGCAGTATTTT. This codes for CASSLRTGTDTQYF. The variable domain in full, completed from reference TRBV13 and TRBJ2-3, reads AAGVIQSPRHLIKEKRETATLKCYPIPRHDTVYWYQQGPGQDPQFLISFYEKMQSDKGSIPDRFSAQQFSDYHSELNMSSLELGDSALYFCASSLRTGTDTQYFGPGTRLTVL.

The chain carries TRBV9 and TRBJ1-2, with D unclear. Germline assignment: CDR1 SGDLS and CDR2 YYNGEE. The CDR3 totals 14 residues. V was trimmed by 3 bases and J by 3 bases, leaving 12 bases between them. The CDR3 bases are TGTGCCAGCAGCGCGGGCCCGGAGGACTATGGCTACACCTTC. Encoded protein: CASSAGPEDYGYTF.

The J gene is TRBJ1-2, the V gene TRBV9; possible D gene TRBD1, 5 bases. CDR1 SGDLS and CDR2 YYNGEE come from the germline V gene. V was trimmed by 3 bases and J by 4 bases, leaving 16 bases between them. This CDR3 region has 15 residues. The CDR3: CASSGHPGTGYGYTF. The DNA for the CDR3 is TGTGCCAGCAGCGGTCACCCCGGGACCGGCTATGGCTACACCTTC.

V is TRBV5-1 and J is TRBJ2-7; 10 nucleotides match TRBD2. The V gene's germline CDR1 is SGHRS and CDR2 YFSETQ. This CDR3 spans 14 amino acids. Trimming cost V 1 base and J 6 bases; bases outside gene matches: 4. CDR3 sequence reads: CASSLSGGALEQYF. The DNA for the CDR3 is TGCGCCAGCAGCTTGAGCGGGGGGGCCCTCGAGCAGTACTTC.

A note on this clone: Other DNA sequences of this sample code for an identical CDR3. The J gene is TRBJ2-7, the V gene TRBV4-3, with 9 bases matching TRBD2. CDR1 is LGHNA and CDR2 is YSLEER in the germline V gene. Unmatched junction bases numbered 6, after V lost 1 base and J lost 5 bases. The CDR3 totals 15 residues. CDR3 sequence reads: CASSQGGLAGDEQYF. For the CDR3, the DNA is TGCGCCAGCAGCCAAGGAGGCTTAGCGGGAGACGAGCAGTACTTC.

The chain combines TRBV13 with TRBJ2-1, with TRBD2 matching 7 bases. Per germline, CDR1 PRHDT and CDR2 FYEKMQ (reference sequence). The V and J ends lost 5 bases and 7 bases, in that order; junction bases with no gene match: 8. The CDR3 spans 14 residues. The CDR3 DNA reads TGTGCCAGCAGCAAATGGAGCGGGGCAAATGAGCAGTTCTTC. Its protein is CASSKWSGANEQFF. Filled out from reference TRBV13 and TRBJ2-1, the complete variable domain reads AAGVIQSPRHLIKEKRETATLKCYPIPRHDTVYWYQQGPGQDPQFLISFYEKMQSDKGSIPDRFSAQQFSDYHSELNMSSLELGDSALYFCASSKWSGANEQFFGPGTRLTVL.

A single count supports this clone. This chain connects TRBV5-6 to TRBJ2-1; 7 bases fit TRBD1. Germline CDR1 reads SGHDT; CDR2 reads YYEEEE. The CDR3 contains 16 residues. The trim removed 6 bases at V and 5 bases at J, leaving 14 bases unmatched. Written as DNA, the CDR3 is TGTGCCAGCACCCTCCCAGGGGGAAGTATGGACAATGAGCAGTTCTTC. Its protein product is CASTLPGGSMDNEQFF.

The chain combines TRBV7-6 with TRBJ1-1; D call uncertain. The CDR3 is made up of 16 amino acids. The V gene's germline CDR1 is SGHVS and CDR2 FNYEAQ. V lost 3 bases, J lost 0 bases, and 14 bases lay in between. The DNA for the CDR3 is TGTGCCAGCAGCTTCGCTCCTCCAGAAATGAACACTGAAGCTTTCTTT. Translating gives CASSFAPPEMNTEAFF. Full variable domain (remainder filled in from reference TRBV7-6 and TRBJ1-1): GAGVSQSPRYKVTKRGQDVALRCDPISGHVSLYWYRQALGQGPEFLTYFNYEAQQDKSGLPNDRFSAERPEGSISTLTIQRTEQRDSAMYRCASSFAPPEMNTEAFFGQGTRLTVV.

This clone came up a few times. The same CDR3 is also encoded by other DNA sequences in this sample. V usage is TRBV6-5 and J usage is TRBJ2-5, with D unresolved. Trimming took off 2 bases at V and 5 bases at J, with 6 bases between the two ends. CDR3 length equals 12 residues. Germline V gene data show CDR1 as MNHEY and CDR2 as SVGAGI. The CDR3 here is CASSYNGETQYF. The CDR3 region has the DNA TGTGCCAGCAGTTACAATGGGGAGACCCAGTACTTC.

The CDR3 here is CASRDGGGQQETQYF. Written as DNA, the CDR3 is TGTGCCAGCAGGGACGGTGGGGGACAGCAAGAGACCCAGTACTTC. The chain joins TRBV6-5 to TRBJ2-5; 7 bases agree with TRBD1. This CDR3 spans 15 amino acids. Germline V gene lookup returns CDR1 MNHEY and CDR2 SVGAGI. V lost 6 bases to trimming and J lost 2 bases; unmatched junction nucleotides: 9.

The V gene is TRBV19, the J gene TRBJ2-5, with D perhaps matching TRBD2 (6 bases). CDR1 LNHDA and CDR2 SQIVND come from the germline V gene (reference sequence). The germline V and J ends were trimmed by 6 bases and 7 bases, with 18 bases remaining between them. CDR3 size: 14 residues. The CDR3 DNA reads as TGTGCCAGTAGGTCCCAGGGAGGCTCCGGGACCCAGTACTTC. As protein: CASRSQGGSGTQYF.

This clone was observed a single time. The chain couples TRBV6-1 to TRBJ1-2; 9 bases map to TRBD1. V was clipped by 4 bases and J by 1 base; unmatched bases: 10. The CDR3 consists of 17 residues. Per the germline V gene, CDR1 is MNHNS and CDR2 is SASEGT. CDR3 amino acids: CASSARVGTGLNYGYTF. In nucleotides, the CDR3 is TGTGCCAGCAGTGCCCGTGTCGGGACAGGGCTTAACTATGGCTACACCTTC.

The chain recombines TRBV6-1 with TRBJ1-6; D ambiguous. The V end lost 8 bases, the J end lost 3 bases, and 14 bases lay between the germline ends. The CDR3 extends over 15 amino acids. Germline CDR1 reads MNHNS; CDR2 reads SASEGT. The CDR3 here is CASLSTRDYNSPLHF. Written as DNA, the CDR3 is TGTGCCAGCCTTTCAACCCGGGACTATAATTCACCCCTCCACTTT.

The chain uses TRBV7-2 and TRBJ1-6, with D perhaps TRBD1 (5 bases). Deletions cut 2 bases from V and 0 bases from J, with 14 bases between. Germline V gives CDR1 SGHTA, CDR2 FQGNSA. CDR3 size: 18 residues. The CDR3 nucleotides are TGTGCCAGCAGCTTAAGATTTCACGGGGGCTCCTATAATTCACCCCTCCACTTT. This gives the protein CASSLRFHGGSYNSPLHF.